This T cell receptor (beta chain) was captured in a study of T cells in Graves' hyperthyroidism and ophthalmopathy. Study-level findings and limits: Most clonotypes expanded in thyroid above 0.001 were likewise present in blood. Ophthalmopathy could be told apart from stable hyperthyroidism with a 13 V-J model.

The CDR3 loop spans 14 amino acids. The CDR3 regions of TCR beta were amplified from RNA transcripts. The TCR CDR3 was amplified in a first-round RT-PCR using the HTBI primer set. Each CDR3 protein gets one entry after TCRdb re-called the multiplex PCR reads with MiXCR. The table shows over 700,000 distinct CDR3 sequences, with approximately 36% occurring only once. Reasons for excluding patients were uncontrolled infection, other autoimmune disease, pregnancy or lactation. Diagnoses were made from clinical symptoms, serum measures (thyroxine and TRAb), thyroid ultrasound and orbital computed tomography. Of note for this clonotype: Antigen specificity is unknown.

This receptor was obtained from a middle-aged woman with Graves' hyperthyroidism. The sample comprised blood. This chain uses TRBV21-1 with TRBJ2-5; the table names TRBD1, a call not compared with the DNA. TRBV21-1 is deemed a pseudogene. Written as DNA, the CDR3 is TGTGCCAGCACAACTCTAGGGGGTTCGGAGACCCAGTACTTC. It yields the protein CASTTLGGSETQYF.